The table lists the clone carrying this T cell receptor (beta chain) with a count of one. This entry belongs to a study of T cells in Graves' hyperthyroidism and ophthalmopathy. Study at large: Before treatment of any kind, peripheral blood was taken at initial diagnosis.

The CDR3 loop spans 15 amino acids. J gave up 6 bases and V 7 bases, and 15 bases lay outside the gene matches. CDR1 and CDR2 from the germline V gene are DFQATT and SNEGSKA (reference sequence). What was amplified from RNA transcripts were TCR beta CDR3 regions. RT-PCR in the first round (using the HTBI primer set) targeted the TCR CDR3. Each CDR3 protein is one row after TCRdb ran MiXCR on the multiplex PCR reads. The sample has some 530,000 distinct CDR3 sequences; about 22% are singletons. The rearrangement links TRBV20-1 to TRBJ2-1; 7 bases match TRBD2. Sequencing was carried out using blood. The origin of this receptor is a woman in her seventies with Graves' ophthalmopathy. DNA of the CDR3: TGCAGTGTGAACCATTGGGAGTTAGCGGGCAATGAGCAGTTCTTC. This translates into CSVNHWELAGNEQFF.